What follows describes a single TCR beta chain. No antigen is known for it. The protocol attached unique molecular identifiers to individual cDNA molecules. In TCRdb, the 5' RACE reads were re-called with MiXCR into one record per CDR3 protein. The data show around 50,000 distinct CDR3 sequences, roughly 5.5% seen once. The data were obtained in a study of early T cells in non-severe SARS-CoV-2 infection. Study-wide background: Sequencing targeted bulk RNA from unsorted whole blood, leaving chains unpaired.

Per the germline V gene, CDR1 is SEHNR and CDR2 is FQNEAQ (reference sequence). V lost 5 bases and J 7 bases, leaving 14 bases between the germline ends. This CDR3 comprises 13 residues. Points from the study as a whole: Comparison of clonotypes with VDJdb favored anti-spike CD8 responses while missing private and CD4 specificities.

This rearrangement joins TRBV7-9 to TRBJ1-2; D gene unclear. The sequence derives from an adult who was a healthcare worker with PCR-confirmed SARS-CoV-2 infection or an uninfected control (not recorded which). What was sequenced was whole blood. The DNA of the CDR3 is TGTGCCAGCAGCCCTACAGTGGGGTTTGGCTACACCTTC. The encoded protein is CASSPTVGFGYTF.